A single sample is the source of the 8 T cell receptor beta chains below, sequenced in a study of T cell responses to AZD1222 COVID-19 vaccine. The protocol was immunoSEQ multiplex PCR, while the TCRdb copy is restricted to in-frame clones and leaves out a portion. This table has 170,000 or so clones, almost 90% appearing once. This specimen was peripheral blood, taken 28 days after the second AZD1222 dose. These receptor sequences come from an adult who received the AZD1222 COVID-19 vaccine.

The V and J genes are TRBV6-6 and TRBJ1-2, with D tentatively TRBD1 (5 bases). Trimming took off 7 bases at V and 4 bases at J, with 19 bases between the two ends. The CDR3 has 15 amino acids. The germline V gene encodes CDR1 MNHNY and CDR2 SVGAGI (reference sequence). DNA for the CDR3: TGTGCCAGCACCCCCCAAGGAGGGGAGGCCTATGGCTACACCTTC. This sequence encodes CASTPQGGEAYGYTF.

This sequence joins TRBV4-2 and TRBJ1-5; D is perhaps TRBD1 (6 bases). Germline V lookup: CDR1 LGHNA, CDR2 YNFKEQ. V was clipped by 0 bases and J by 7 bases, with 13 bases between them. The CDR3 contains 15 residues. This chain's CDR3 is CASSQDAGGQQPQHF. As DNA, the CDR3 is TGTGCCAGCAGCCAAGATGCGGGGGGGCAACAGCCCCAGCATTTT.

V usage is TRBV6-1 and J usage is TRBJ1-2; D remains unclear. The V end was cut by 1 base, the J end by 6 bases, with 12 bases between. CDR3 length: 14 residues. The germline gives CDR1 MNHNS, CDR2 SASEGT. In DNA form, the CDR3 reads TGTGCCAGCAGTGAAGGGGCAAATGGCGATGGCTACACCTTC. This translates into CASSEGANGDGYTF.

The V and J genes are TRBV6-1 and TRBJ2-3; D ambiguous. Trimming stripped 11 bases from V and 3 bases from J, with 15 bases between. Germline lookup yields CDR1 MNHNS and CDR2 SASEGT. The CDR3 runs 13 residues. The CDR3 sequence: CAAENVGTDTQYF. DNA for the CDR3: TGTGCCGCGGAAAACGTTGGGACAGATACGCAGTATTTT.

This CDR3 reads CASSQTTRSEAFF. The CDR3 coding sequence is TGTGCCAGCAGCCAAACCACTCGGTCGGAAGCTTTCTTT. The chain recombines TRBV28 with TRBJ1-1; D gene ambiguous. This CDR3 is 13 amino acids long. V was clipped by 6 bases and J by 8 bases, with 16 bases between them. Germline assignment: CDR1 MDHEN and CDR2 SYDVKM.

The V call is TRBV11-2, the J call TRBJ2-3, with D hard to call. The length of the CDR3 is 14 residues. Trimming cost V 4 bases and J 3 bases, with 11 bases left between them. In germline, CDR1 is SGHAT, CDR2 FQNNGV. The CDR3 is CASSSLAGTDTQYF. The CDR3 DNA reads TGTGCCAGCAGCTCGTTAGCCGGAACAGATACGCAGTATTTT.

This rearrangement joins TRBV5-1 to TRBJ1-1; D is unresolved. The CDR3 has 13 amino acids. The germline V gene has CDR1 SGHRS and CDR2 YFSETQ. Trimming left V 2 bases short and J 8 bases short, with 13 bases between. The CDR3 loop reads CASSLQGAQEAFF. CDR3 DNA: TGCGCCAGCAGCTTACAAGGAGCCCAGGAAGCTTTCTTT. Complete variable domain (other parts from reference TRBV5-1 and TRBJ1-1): KAGVTQTPRYLIKTRGQQVTLSCSPISGHRSVSWYQQTPGQGLQFLFEYFSETQRNKGNFPGRFSGRQFSNSRSEMNVSTLELGDSALYLCASSLQGAQEAFFGQGTRLTVV.

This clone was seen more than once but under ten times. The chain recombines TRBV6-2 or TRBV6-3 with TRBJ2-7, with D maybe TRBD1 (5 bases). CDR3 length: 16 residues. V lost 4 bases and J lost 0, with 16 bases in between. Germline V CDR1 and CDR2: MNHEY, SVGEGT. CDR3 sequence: CASSLETATVSYEQYF. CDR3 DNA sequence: TGTGCCAGCAGTTTAGAAACAGCGACAGTCTCCTACGAGCAGTACTTC.